The 18 T cell receptor beta chains below were found in one sample sequenced in a study of T cells in Graves' hyperthyroidism and ophthalmopathy. Amplified regions were TCR beta CDR3 sequences from RNA transcripts. Primed by the HTBI set, a first-round RT-PCR was run on the TCR CDR3. TCRdb reanalysed the multiplex PCR reads using MiXCR and keeps one entry per CDR3 protein. The sample shows hundreds of thousands of distinct CDR3 sequences, roughly 15% of them seen only once. What was sequenced was blood. These receptors were obtained from a woman aged 45-65 years with Graves' ophthalmopathy.

This chain uses TRBV19 with TRBJ2-1; 14 nucleotides line up with TRBD2. Germline CDR1 LNHDA, CDR2 SQIVND (reference sequence). V was pared by 6 bases and J by 9 bases, with 10 bases of the junction left unmatched. This CDR3 is 16 amino acids long. The CDR3, as DNA: TGTGCCAGTAGAAGACCGGGACTAGCGGGAGCTCCTGAGCAGTTCTTC. Its protein product is CASRRPGLAGAPEQFF.

V and J are TRBV14 and TRBJ2-7; 12 bases are a match to TRBD2. With 2 bases clipped from V and 5 bases from J, the junction kept 4 bases outside the gene matches. The CDR3 contains 15 residues. Germline CDR1 reads SGHDN; CDR2 reads FVKESK. The CDR3 protein is CASSQSSGRAHEQYF. For the CDR3, the DNA is TGTGCCAGCAGCCAATCTAGCGGGAGGGCCCACGAGCAGTACTTC.

The sample holds many counts of this clonotype. V usage is TRBV7-9 and J usage is TRBJ1-2, with D possibly TRBD1 on 6 matching bases. The CDR3 covers 14 residues. CDR1 SEHNR and CDR2 FQNEAQ come from the germline V gene (reference sequence). V was clipped by 5 bases and J by 6 bases, with 16 bases between them. This chain's CDR3 is CASSPLGGGNGYTF. The CDR3 region has the DNA TGTGCCAGCAGCCCACTAGGGGGAGGGAATGGCTACACCTTC.

This clonotype was seen many times. This chain joins TRBV18 and TRBJ2-5; unclear D gene. Germline V gives CDR1 KGHSH, CDR2 LQKENI. The V and J ends lost 4 bases and 0 bases respectively, with 9 bases between them. The CDR3 runs to 14 residues. The CDR3 sequence: CASSLSMDQETQYF. CDR3 DNA sequence: TGTGCCAGCTCACTGTCGATGGACCAAGAGACCCAGTACTTC.

CDR3 sequence (DNA): TGTGCCAGCAGTTTATCGTTATCACACTATGGCTACACCTTC. It specifies CASSLSLSHYGYTF. The chain carries TRBV27 and TRBJ1-2; no clear D. Looked up from germline, CDR1 is MNHEY and CDR2 is SMNVEV (reference sequence). The V end was cut by 0 bases, the J end by 3 bases, with 8 bases between. This CDR3 comprises 14 residues.

The rearrangement joins TRBV27 to TRBJ2-1, with D unresolved. The CDR3 has 16 amino acids. V was trimmed by 4 bases and J by 6 bases, leaving 19 bases between them. Germline values: CDR1 MNHEY, CDR2 SMNVEV (reference sequence). The CDR3 DNA reads as TGTGCCAGCAGTTCCCCACGTCGAGCCCTAGGCAATGAGCAGTTCTTC. It specifies CASSSPRRALGNEQFF.

This clonotype appeared many times. The chain joins TRBV2 to TRBJ2-4, with D hard to call. This CDR3 is 14 amino acids long. CDR1 SNHLY and CDR2 FYNNEI come from the germline V gene. Trimming removed 6 bases at V and 8 bases at J, with 17 bases between. The CDR3 reads CASRGLTPGDIQYF. The CDR3 DNA sequence: TGTGCCAGCAGGGGTCTGACCCCTGGTGACATTCAGTACTTC.

This clonotype has a handful of counts. V gene TRBV27 combines with J gene TRBJ1-2, with unresolved D. V was trimmed by 3 bases and J by 4 bases, leaving 9 bases between them. Germline loops: CDR1 MNHEY, CDR2 SMNVEV (reference sequence). The CDR3 sequence is 13 residues long. The CDR3 region is CASSFGGGYGYTF. The CDR3 DNA reads TGTGCCAGCAGTTTCGGTGGCGGCTATGGCTACACCTTC.

The genes are TRBV4-1 and TRBJ2-4; 8 bases are shared with TRBD2. CDR1 is MGHRA and CDR2 is YSYEKL in the germline V gene. V lost 0 bases and J lost 6; bases outside the gene matches: 10. This CDR3 region has 17 residues. CDR3: CASSQDSPAGVLNIQYF. In nucleotides, the CDR3 is TGCGCCAGCAGCCAAGATAGCCCAGCGGGAGTTTTAAACATTCAGTACTTC.

On this clonotype: Since a much larger clone is just one base distant, this may be a read error. The J gene is TRBJ1-1, the V gene TRBV28; D is perhaps TRBD1 (5 bases). The CDR3 consists of 13 residues. CDR1 and CDR2 (germline): MDHEN, SYDVKM. CDR3 residues: CASRTGRNTGAFF. In DNA form, the CDR3 reads TGTGCCAGCAGAACAGGACGGAACACTGGAGCTTTCTTT.

This clonotype came up many times. Written as DNA, the CDR3 is TGTGCCAGCAGCGGAGAGACTGGGGTTCTATACGAGCAGTACTTC. Translated: CASSGETGVLYEQYF. The chain carries TRBV28 and TRBJ2-7; D gene unclear. CDR1 is MDHEN and CDR2 is SYDVKM in the germline V gene. Deletions cut 6 bases from V and 4 bases from J, with 19 bases between. This CDR3 has 15 amino acids.

This clonotype was counted at least ten times. The rearrangement joins TRBV30 to TRBJ2-7, with a weak D call TRBD1 (6 bases). The CDR3 is made up of 18 amino acids. Trimming left V 0 bases short and J 3 bases short, with 24 bases between. Germline V gives CDR1 GTSNPN, CDR2 SVGIG (reference sequence). CDR3 loop: CAWSVVFRGFRGDYEQYF. CDR3 bases: TGTGCCTGGAGTGTTGTTTTTCGGGGATTCAGGGGCGACTACGAGCAGTACTTC.

In this sample, this clonotype turned up many times. The chain employs TRBV12-3 or TRBV12-4 and TRBJ1-2; 7 bases align to TRBD1. This CDR3 is 14 amino acids long. V shed 5 bases, J shed 2 bases, and the junction held 5 bases outside the gene matches. CDR3 bases: TGTGCCAGCAGTGGGGACAGAACCAACTATGGCTACACCTTC. This codes for CASSGDRTNYGYTF.

Regarding this clonotype: This may be a read error: a much more frequent sequence differs by one nucleotide. The rearrangement links TRBV6-2 or TRBV6-3 to TRBJ1-1; tentatively, D is TRBD1 (6 bases). Germline assignment: CDR1 MNHEY and CDR2 SVGEGT. Deletions cut 8 bases from V and 8 bases from J, with 15 bases between. The CDR3 is made up of 12 amino acids. The DNA of the CDR3 is TGTGCCAGCTCCGGGCACGGGACAGAAGCTTTCTTT. Protein sequence: CASSGHGTEAFF.

The chain employs TRBV7-3 and TRBJ1-5; D is ambiguous. Germline V CDR1 and CDR2: SGHTA, FQGTGA. The V gene lost 1 base and the J gene lost 7 bases, with 5 bases spanning the gap. This CDR3 has 12 residues. The CDR3 region is CASSLRFQPQHF. The CDR3 DNA is TGTGCCAGCAGCTTAAGATTCCAGCCCCAGCATTTT.

This clonotype was recorded at least ten times. This rearrangement joins TRBV29-1 to TRBJ2-7; TRBD2 matches 11 bases. Germline CDR1 is SQVTM and CDR2 is ANQGSEA. Trimming took 7 bases from V and 5 from J; bases not matched to a gene: 4. The CDR3 runs 12 residues. As DNA, the CDR3 is TGCAGCGGTAGCGGGAGGGGGAACGAGCAGTACTTC. Residues: CSGSGRGNEQYF.

Turning to this clonotype: With a much larger clone just one base away, this may be a read error. This chain connects TRBV30 to TRBJ1-1; tentatively, D is TRBD1 (5 bases). Germline values: CDR1 GTSNPN, CDR2 SVGIG (reference sequence). The V end was cut by 0 bases, the J end by 1 base, with 9 bases between. The CDR3 loop spans 14 amino acids. The CDR3 sequence is CAWSVGRANTEAFF. CDR3 nucleotides: TGTGCCTGGAGTGTTGGCAGGGCGAACACTGAAGCTTTCTTT.

This clonotype was counted between two and nine times. The rearrangement joins TRBV5-1 to TRBJ1-2; 8 nucleotides match TRBD1. The CDR3 runs to 15 residues. The V gene end was trimmed by 0 bases and the J gene end by 6 bases; junction bases not matched to a gene: 7. CDR1 and CDR2 from the germline V gene are SGHRS and YFSETQ. CDR3: CASSLGRTGPDGYTF. The CDR3, as DNA: TGCGCCAGCAGCTTGGGTAGGACAGGGCCGGATGGCTACACCTTC.